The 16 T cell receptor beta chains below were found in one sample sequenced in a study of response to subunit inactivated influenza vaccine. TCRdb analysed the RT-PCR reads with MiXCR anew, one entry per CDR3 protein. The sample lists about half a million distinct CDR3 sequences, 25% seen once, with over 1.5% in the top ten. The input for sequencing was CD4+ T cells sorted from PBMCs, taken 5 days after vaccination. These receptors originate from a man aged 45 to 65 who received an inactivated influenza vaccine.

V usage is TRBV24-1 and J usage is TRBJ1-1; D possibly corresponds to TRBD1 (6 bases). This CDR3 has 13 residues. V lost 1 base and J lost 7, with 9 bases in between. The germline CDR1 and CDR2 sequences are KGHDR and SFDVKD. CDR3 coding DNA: TGTGCCACCAGTGATTTCGGACAGCGTGAAGCTTTCTTT. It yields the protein CATSDFGQREAFF.

The CDR3 is CATSTAGTGVRTQYF. In nucleotides, the CDR3 is TGTGCCACCAGCACAGCCGGGACAGGGGTTCGTACGCAGTATTTT. The rearrangement joins TRBV15 to TRBJ2-3; TRBD1 aligns across 10 bases. CDR1 and CDR2 from the germline V gene are LNHNV and YYDKDF (reference sequence). V lost 4 bases and J lost 8; bases outside the gene matches: 9. The CDR3 consists of 15 residues.

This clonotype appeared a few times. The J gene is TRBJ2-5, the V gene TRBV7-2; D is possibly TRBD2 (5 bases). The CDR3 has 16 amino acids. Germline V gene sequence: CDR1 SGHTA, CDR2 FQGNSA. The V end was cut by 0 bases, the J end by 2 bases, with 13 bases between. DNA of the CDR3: TGTGCCAGCAGCTTAGCCCCCCTAGCAAATCAAGAGACCCAGTACTTC. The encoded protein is CASSLAPLANQETQYF.

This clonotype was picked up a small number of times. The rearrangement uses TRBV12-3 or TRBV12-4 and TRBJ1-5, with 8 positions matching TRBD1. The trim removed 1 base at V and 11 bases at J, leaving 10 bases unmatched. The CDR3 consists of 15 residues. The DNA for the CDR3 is TGTGCCAGCAGTTTAGGGGCAGGGGGCGAAGGTACCCAGCATTTT. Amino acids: CASSLGAGGEGTQHF.

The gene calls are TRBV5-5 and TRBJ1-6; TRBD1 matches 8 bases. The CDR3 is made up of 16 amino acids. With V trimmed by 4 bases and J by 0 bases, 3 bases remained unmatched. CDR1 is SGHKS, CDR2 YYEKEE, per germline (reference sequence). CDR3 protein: CASSGQGSSYNSPLHF. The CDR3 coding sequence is TGTGCCAGCAGCGGACAGGGAAGCTCCTATAATTCACCCCTCCACTTT.

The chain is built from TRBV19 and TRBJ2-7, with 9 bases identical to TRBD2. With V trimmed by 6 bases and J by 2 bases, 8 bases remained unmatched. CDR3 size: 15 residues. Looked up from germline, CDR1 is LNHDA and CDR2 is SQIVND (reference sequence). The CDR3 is CASSIIAGATYEQYF. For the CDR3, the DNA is TGTGCCAGTAGCATTATAGCGGGGGCCACCTACGAGCAGTACTTC.

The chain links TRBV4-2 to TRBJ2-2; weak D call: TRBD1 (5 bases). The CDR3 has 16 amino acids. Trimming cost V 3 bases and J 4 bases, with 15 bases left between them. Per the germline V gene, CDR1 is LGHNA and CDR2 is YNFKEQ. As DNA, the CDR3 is TGTGCCAGCAGCCAGCCCTCGGGCCAGGGCACCGGGGAGCTGTTTTTT. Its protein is CASSQPSGQGTGELFF.

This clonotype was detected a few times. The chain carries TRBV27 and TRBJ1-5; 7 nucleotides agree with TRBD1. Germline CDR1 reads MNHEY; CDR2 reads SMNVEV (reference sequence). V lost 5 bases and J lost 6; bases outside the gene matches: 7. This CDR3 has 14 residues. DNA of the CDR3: TGTGCCAGCAGTCCCCGGGACAGCCTTCAGCCCCAGCATTTT. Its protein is CASSPRDSLQPQHF.

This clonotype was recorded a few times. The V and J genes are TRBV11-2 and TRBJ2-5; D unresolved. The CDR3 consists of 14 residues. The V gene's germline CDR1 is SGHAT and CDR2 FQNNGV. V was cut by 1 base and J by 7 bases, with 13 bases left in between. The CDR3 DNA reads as TGTGCCAGCAGCTTAGCGGAGCTGAGCTCGACCCAGTACTTC. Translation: CASSLAELSSTQYF.

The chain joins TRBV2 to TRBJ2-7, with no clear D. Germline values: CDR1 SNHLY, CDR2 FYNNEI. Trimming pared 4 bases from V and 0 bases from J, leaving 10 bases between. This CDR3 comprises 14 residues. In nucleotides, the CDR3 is TGTGCCAGCAGTGGGAAAGCTCTCTCCTACGAGCAGTACTTC. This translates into CASSGKALSYEQYF. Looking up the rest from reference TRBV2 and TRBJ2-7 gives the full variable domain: EPEVTQTPSHQVTQMGQEVILRCVPISNHLYFYWYRQILGQKVEFLVSFYNNEISEKSEIFDDQFSVERPDGSNFTLKIRSTKLEDSAMYFCASSGKALSYEQYFGPGTRLTVT.

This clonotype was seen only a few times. CDR3 in DNA: TGTGCCAGCAGCTTTAACAGGGAAATCTACACCTTC. It is translated as CASSFNREIYTF. This chain connects TRBV7-8 to TRBJ1-2; maybe TRBD1 (6 bases). The V gene's germline CDR1 is SGHVS and CDR2 FQNEAQ. The CDR3 is 12 amino acids. The ends were cut back, 3 bases at V and 10 bases at J, with 12 bases in the middle.

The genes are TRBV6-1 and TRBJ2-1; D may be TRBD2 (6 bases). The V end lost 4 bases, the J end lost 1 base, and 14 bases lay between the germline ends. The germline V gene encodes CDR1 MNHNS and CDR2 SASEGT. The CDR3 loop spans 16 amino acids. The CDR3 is CASSGGLPHSYNEQFF. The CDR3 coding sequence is TGTGCCAGCAGTGGGGGACTCCCGCATTCCTACAATGAGCAGTTCTTC.

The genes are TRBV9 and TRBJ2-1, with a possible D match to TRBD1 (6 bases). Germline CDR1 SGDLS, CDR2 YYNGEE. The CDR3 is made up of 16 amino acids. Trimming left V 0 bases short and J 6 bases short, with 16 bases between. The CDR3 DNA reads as TGTGCCAGCAGCGTAGAGAACAGGGTTTGGGGCAATGAGCAGTTCTTC. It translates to CASSVENRVWGNEQFF.

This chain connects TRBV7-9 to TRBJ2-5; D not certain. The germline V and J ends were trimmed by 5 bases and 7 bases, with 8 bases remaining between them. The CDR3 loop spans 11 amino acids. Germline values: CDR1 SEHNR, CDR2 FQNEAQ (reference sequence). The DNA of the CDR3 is TGTGCCAGCAGCATAGGCGGGACCCAGTACTTC. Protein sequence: CASSIGGTQYF.

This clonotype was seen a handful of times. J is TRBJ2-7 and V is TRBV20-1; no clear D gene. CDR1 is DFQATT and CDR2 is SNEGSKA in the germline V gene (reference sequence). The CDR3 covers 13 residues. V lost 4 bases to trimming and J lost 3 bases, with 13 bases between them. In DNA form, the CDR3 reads TGCAGTGCTACAGGACGGAACAACTACGAGCAGTACTTC. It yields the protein CSATGRNNYEQYF.

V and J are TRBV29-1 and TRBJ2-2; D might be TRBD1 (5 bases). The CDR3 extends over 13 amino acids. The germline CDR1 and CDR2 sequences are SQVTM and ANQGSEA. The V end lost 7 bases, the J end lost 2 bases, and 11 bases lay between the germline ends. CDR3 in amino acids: CSGFRDNTGELFF. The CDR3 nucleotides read TGCAGCGGCTTCAGGGATAACACCGGGGAGCTGTTTTTT.